This is a list of T cell receptor beta chains from one sample in a study of cytomegalovirus exposure and HLA in healthy donors. Sequencing was performed with immunoSEQ multiplex PCR; in TCRdb, only in-frame clones are kept and a portion is missing. The table lists a few hundred thousand clones, approximately 83% of them singletons. The sequencing input was PBMCs. These receptors were obtained from a girl under 18 in good health and CMV-seronegative. CDR3s include the opening cysteine and the closing phenylalanine or tryptophan. The order of the fields is D gene, V gene, clone size, J gene, CDR3 DNA, CDR3 protein. D genes are given only for firm matches. Expanded clones get a size class; other rows say once, few or many, or leave the size out.

D: -; V: TRBV7-9; size: -; J: TRBJ1-2; DNA: TGTGCCAGCAGCTCGATAGAACAGGGTACCTATGGCTACACCTTC; CDR3: CASSSIEQGTYGYTF
D: TRBD1; V: TRBV4-1; size: -; J: TRBJ1-2; DNA: TGCGCCAGCAGCCAAGGCGGGACAGGGTCTACCTATGGCTACACCTTC; CDR3: CASSQGGTGSTYGYTF
D: -; V: TRBV18; size: -; J: TRBJ1-1; DNA: TGTGCCAGCTCCCTCACATCTGAAGCTTTCTTT; CDR3: CASSLTSEAFF
D: -; V: TRBV7-8; size: -; J: TRBJ2-5; DNA: TGTGCCAGCAGCTCCAGAGGCGGGGAAGAGACCCAGTACTTC; CDR3: CASSSRGGEETQYF
D: -; V: TRBV19; size: -; J: TRBJ1-1; DNA: TGTGCCAGTAGTATTAATCGGCAGGACACTGAAGCTTTCTTT; CDR3: CASSINRQDTEAFF
D: TRBD2; V: TRBV28; size: -; J: TRBJ2-3; DNA: TGTGCCAGCAGTGTAGTTGGGCGGGAGGGCCCAGATACGCAGTATTTT; CDR3: CASSVVGREGPDTQYF
D: -; V: TRBV28; size: once; J: TRBJ1-2; DNA: TGTGCCAGCAGTCCGACAGTACTTTATGGCTACACCTTC; CDR3: CASSPTVLYGYTF
D: -; V: TRBV7-2; size: -; J: TRBJ1-5; DNA: TGTGCCAGCAGCTTAGGATCAGGTGGGAATCAGCCCCAGCATTTT; CDR3: CASSLGSGGNQPQHF
D: TRBD1; V: TRBV9; size: once; J: TRBJ1-5; DNA: TGTGCCAGCAGCAGAGGGACAGGGGGGCAGCCCCAGCATTTT; CDR3: CASSRGTGGQPQHF
D: -; V: TRBV15; size: -; J: TRBJ1-5; DNA: TGTGCCACCTCGGACAGACGACTCAATCAGCCCCAGCATTTT; CDR3: CATSDRRLNQPQHF
D: -; V: TRBV29-1; size: -; J: TRBJ1-2; DNA: TGCAGCGTTGTGTTCGGGAGCAGCTATGGCTACACCTTC; CDR3: CSVVFGSSYGYTF
D: -; V: TRBV10-3; size: -; J: TRBJ1-5; DNA: TGTGCCATCAGTGAGTCGTCGGTATATCAGCCCCAGCATTTT; CDR3: CAISESSVYQPQHF
D: -; V: TRBV5-6; size: once; J: TRBJ2-7; DNA: TGTGCCAGCAGCTTGGAGCCTAGCACCTACGAGCAGTACTTC; CDR3: CASSLEPSTYEQYF
D: -; V: TRBV19; size: -; J: TRBJ1-6; DNA: TGTGCCAGTAGCGGGGGTCCTGATAATTCACCCCTCCACTTT; CDR3: CASSGGPDNSPLHF
D: TRBD1; V: TRBV6-6; size: -; J: TRBJ2-1; DNA: TGTGCCAGCAGGAGAACAGGGGGCTCCTACAATGAGCAGTTCTTC; CDR3: CASRRTGGSYNEQFF
D: -; V: TRBV7-9; size: -; J: TRBJ2-7; DNA: TGTGCCAGCAGCTTAGTCGGACAGACCTACGAGCAGTACTTC; CDR3: CASSLVGQTYEQYF
D: TRBD1; V: TRBV7-9; size: -; J: TRBJ1-2; DNA: TGTGCCAGCAGCTTAGAAGGGACAGGCTATGGCTACACCTTC; CDR3: CASSLEGTGYGYTF
D: TRBD1; V: TRBV5-4; size: -; J: TRBJ1-2; DNA: TGTGCCAGCAGCTTCTTAGACAGGGGCTATGGCTACACCTTC; CDR3: CASSFLDRGYGYTF
D: -; V: TRBV2; size: -; J: TRBJ1-2; DNA: TGTGCCAGCAGTGCAGAAAGCGTATACACCTTC; CDR3: CASSAESVYTF
D: TRBD1; V: TRBV6-6; size: -; J: TRBJ1-6; DNA: TGTGCCAGCAGTTACTCGACTGGGACAGCCAATTCACCCCTCCACTTT; CDR3: CASSYSTGTANSPLHF
D: TRBD1; V: TRBV29-1; size: -; J: TRBJ2-7; DNA: TGCAGCGTTCAAAGGACAGGGCCCTACGAGCAGTACTTC; CDR3: CSVQRTGPYEQYF
D: TRBD1; V: TRBV28; size: -; J: TRBJ1-1; DNA: TGTGCCAGCAGTTCCGGACAGGGGGTAAGGGGGAACACTGAAGCTTTCTTT; CDR3: CASSSGQGVRGNTEAFF
D: -; V: TRBV27; size: -; J: TRBJ2-7; DNA: TGTGCCAGCAGTGACAGGTACCGCTACGAGCAGTACTTC; CDR3: CASSDRYRYEQYF
D: -; V: TRBV9; size: -; J: TRBJ2-3; DNA: TGTGCCAGCAGCGGTAAACCACCCGCGAATACGCAGTATTTT; CDR3: CASSGKPPANTQYF
D: TRBD2; V: TRBV14; size: -; J: TRBJ2-7; DNA: TGTGCCAGCAGCCGACTGGGACTAGCGGGGGGGATATTCTACGAGCAGTACTTC; CDR3: CASSRLGLAGGIFYEQYF
D: TRBD2; V: TRBV28; size: -; J: TRBJ2-7; DNA: TGTGCCAGCAGTTTAACTAGCGGGGGTACCTACGAGCAGTACTTC; CDR3: CASSLTSGGTYEQYF
D: -; V: TRBV30; size: -; J: TRBJ1-1; DNA: TGTGCCTTATTTTTGAACACTGAAGCTTTCTTT; CDR3: CALFLNTEAFF
D: -; V: TRBV9; size: -; J: TRBJ1-1; DNA: TGTGCCAGCAGCGTAGGCCGGGTTCGATTCACTGAAGCTTTCTTT; CDR3: CASSVGRVRFTEAFF
D: -; V: TRBV6-7; size: few; J: TRBJ2-6; DNA: TGTGCCAGCAGTTCAACGGGGGAACGCTACTCTGGGGCCAACGTCCTGACTTTC; CDR3: CASSSTGERYSGANVLTF
D: -; V: TRBV21-1; size: -; J: TRBJ1-4; DNA: TGTGCCAGCAGCAAAGTCCTCACGGGTAATGAAAAACTGTTTTTT; CDR3: CASSKVLTGNEKLFF
D: -; V: TRBV27; size: -; J: TRBJ2-3; DNA: TGTGCCAGCAGATTACGGCAGGGCAGCACAGATACGCAGTATTTT; CDR3: CASRLRQGSTDTQYF
D: TRBD2; V: TRBV7-2; size: once; J: TRBJ2-2; DNA: TGTGCCAGCAGCTTCACTAGCGGGTTGACCGGGGAGCTGTTTTTT; CDR3: CASSFTSGLTGELFF
D: TRBD1; V: TRBV5-4; size: -; J: TRBJ2-3; DNA: TGTGCCAGCAGCAAAGGACAGGCCTCGAGGACAGATACGCAGTATTTT; CDR3: CASSKGQASRTDTQYF
D: TRBD2; V: TRBV7-3; size: -; J: TRBJ2-3; DNA: TGTGCCAGCAGCGCAACTAGCGGGGGGGCAGATACGCAGTATTTT; CDR3: CASSATSGGADTQYF
D: TRBD2; V: TRBV7-2; size: -; J: TRBJ2-3; DNA: TGTGCCAGCAGCCTCCGGACTAGTCAGTATTTT; CDR3: CASSLRTSQYF
D: TRBD1; V: TRBV14; size: -; J: TRBJ2-6; DNA: TGTGCCAGCAGCCAATTACCCAAATGGGGGACAGCACTATCGTGGGCCAACGTCCTGACTTTC; CDR3: CASSQLPKWGTALSWANVLTF
D: TRBD1; V: TRBV19; size: few; J: TRBJ1-5; DNA: TGTGCCAGTAGTCACCGAGACTCGGGACAGAATCAGCCCCAGCATTTT; CDR3: CASSHRDSGQNQPQHF
D: TRBD1; V: TRBV7-2; size: -; J: TRBJ2-7; DNA: TGTGCCAGCAGCACCCGGACAGGGGAGCAGTACTTC; CDR3: CASSTRTGEQYF
D: -; V: TRBV19; size: -; J: TRBJ1-1; DNA: TGTGCCAGTAGCCCTCCGAGGGTTATGAACACTGAAGCTTTCTTT; CDR3: CASSPPRVMNTEAFF
D: TRBD1; V: TRBV7-2; size: -; J: TRBJ1-2; DNA: TGTGCCAGCAGCTTTAACCGGGACAGGGTTAATTCGGGCTACACCTTC; CDR3: CASSFNRDRVNSGYTF
D: -; V: TRBV28; size: -; J: TRBJ2-6; DNA: TGTGCCAGCCAGACACCAAACGGCAGGGAAGCGACTGGGGCCAACGTCCTGACTTTC; CDR3: CASQTPNGREATGANVLTF
D: -; V: TRBV19; size: -; J: TRBJ2-6; DNA: TGTGCCAGTAATAGCATGTCTGGGGCCAACGTCCTGACTTTC; CDR3: CASNSMSGANVLTF
D: -; V: TRBV7-9; size: -; J: TRBJ1-1; DNA: TGTGCCAGCAGCCGCTTTGAGGGGAACACTGAAGCTTTCTTT; CDR3: CASSRFEGNTEAFF
D: -; V: TRBV5-1; size: -; J: TRBJ2-5; DNA: TGCGCCAGCAGCACCGGACTGGTGGGAGAGACCCAGTACTTC; CDR3: CASSTGLVGETQYF
D: -; V: TRBV7-2; size: -; J: TRBJ2-3; DNA: TGTGCCAGCAGCTTAGCGGGGGGAGATACGCAGTATTTT; CDR3: CASSLAGGDTQYF
D: TRBD1; V: TRBV28; size: -; J: TRBJ1-5; DNA: TGTGCCAGCACACAGGGGGCCTATCAGCCCCAGCATTTT; CDR3: CASTQGAYQPQHF
D: TRBD1; V: TRBV9; size: few; J: TRBJ1-1; DNA: TGTGCCAGCAGCGTAGACGGGACAGGGTGGCCTGAAGCTTTCTTT; CDR3: CASSVDGTGWPEAFF
D: TRBD2; V: TRBV5-1; size: -; J: TRBJ2-7; DNA: TGCGCCAGCAGCTTGACTAGCGGGGGCGATTTCTCCTACGAGCAGTACTTC; CDR3: CASSLTSGGDFSYEQYF
D: TRBD1; V: TRBV5-4; size: few; J: TRBJ1-2; DNA: TGTGCCAGCAGCTTGGTACAGGGGGAAGGCTACACCTTC; CDR3: CASSLVQGEGYTF
D: -; V: TRBV5-6; size: few; J: TRBJ1-2; DNA: TGTGCCAGCAGCCAGACAGGCCGCAGGATAGATGGCTACACCTTC; CDR3: CASSQTGRRIDGYTF
D: -; V: TRBV5-8; size: -; J: TRBJ2-7; DNA: TGTGCCAGCAGCCCGGCCCTCACAGCAGGGGTATCCTACGAGCAGTACTTC; CDR3: CASSPALTAGVSYEQYF
D: -; V: TRBV27; size: once; J: TRBJ2-1; DNA: TGTGCCAGCAGTTTAGCGTGGCGGGCTGAGCAGTTCTTC; CDR3: CASSLAWRAEQFF
D: TRBD2; V: TRBV2; size: -; J: TRBJ2-1; DNA: TGTGCCAGCCAAACCTCGGGGGGTAAGCAGTTCTTC; CDR3: CASQTSGGKQFF
D: TRBD1; V: TRBV5-1; size: few; J: TRBJ2-2; DNA: TGCGCCAGCAGCCCGGGACAGGGTATCACCGGGGAGCTGTTTTTT; CDR3: CASSPGQGITGELFF
D: TRBD2; V: TRBV27; size: -; J: TRBJ2-4; DNA: TGTGCCAGCAGTTTACAGTATGGCGGGGGGAGGTCTTTAGCCAAAAACATTCAGTACTTC; CDR3: CASSLQYGGGRSLAKNIQYF
D: TRBD2; V: TRBV25-1; size: -; J: TRBJ2-7; DNA: TGTGCCAGCAGGGGGACTAGCTCCTACGAGCAGTACTTC; CDR3: CASRGTSSYEQYF
D: -; V: TRBV29-1; size: -; J: TRBJ1-1; DNA: TGCAGCGTTGAAGACAGGAGGGACACTGAAGCTTTCTTT; CDR3: CSVEDRRDTEAFF
D: TRBD1; V: TRBV10-3; size: few; J: TRBJ1-5; DNA: TGTGCCATTGGGACAGGGGGCGGTTATAGCAATCAGCCCCAGCATTTT; CDR3: CAIGTGGGYSNQPQHF
D: -; V: TRBV10-3; size: many; J: TRBJ1-2; DNA: TGTGCCATCACTGGCAGGCCCGCCTATGGCTACACCTTC; CDR3: CAITGRPAYGYTF